This TCR beta chain derives from a study of T cells in localized non-small cell lung cancer. Findings and limits, study-wide: The study sequenced only one region of the tumor. As a result, intratumor heterogeneity could not be excluded and remains possible. Clonality of T cells reached its maximum in uninvolved adjacent lung, surpassing tumor. When the top 100 tumor clones were examined, a median around 61 of them also appeared in the adjacent lung, which was paired and uninvolved.

Assay used: immunoSEQ multiplex PCR; TCRdb lists only in-frame clones, some missing. The sample shows thousands of clones, approximately 24% of them seen only once. As concerns this clone: Its cognate antigen is unknown.

Germline V lookup: CDR1 MNHGY, CDR2 SAAAGT. This CDR3 is 14 amino acids long. V lost 7 bases, J lost 3 bases, and 6 bases stayed unmatched. Nonneoplastic adjacent lung devoid of atypia was obtained no less than 2 cm from the tumor margin. The origin of this receptor is an older male donor with stage I lung adenocarcinoma. The V gene is TRBV6-8, the J gene TRBJ2-3; 8 bases are shared with TRBD1. The material was normal lung tissue next to the tumor, obtained before any cancer treatment. CDR3 residues: CASTMTGVTDTQYF. Here the CDR3 DNA reads TGTGCCAGCACCATGACAGGGGTGACAGATACGCAGTATTTT.